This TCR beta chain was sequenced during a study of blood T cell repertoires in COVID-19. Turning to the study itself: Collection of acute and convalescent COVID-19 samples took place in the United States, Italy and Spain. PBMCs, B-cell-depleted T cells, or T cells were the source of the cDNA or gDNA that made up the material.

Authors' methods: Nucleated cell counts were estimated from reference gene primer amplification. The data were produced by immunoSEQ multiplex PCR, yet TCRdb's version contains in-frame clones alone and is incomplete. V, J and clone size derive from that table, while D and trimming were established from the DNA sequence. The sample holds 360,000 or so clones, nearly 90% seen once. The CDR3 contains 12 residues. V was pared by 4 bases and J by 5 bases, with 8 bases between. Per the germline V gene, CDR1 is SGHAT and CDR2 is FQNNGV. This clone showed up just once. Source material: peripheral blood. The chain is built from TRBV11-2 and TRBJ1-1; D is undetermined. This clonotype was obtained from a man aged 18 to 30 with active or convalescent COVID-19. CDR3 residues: CASSSGWTEAFF. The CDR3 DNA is TGTGCCAGCAGCTCTGGCTGGACTGAAGCTTTCTTT.